A selection of T cell receptor beta chains follows, all from one sample in a study of blood T cells in healthy people across ages. TCRdb redid the calling of the 5' RACE reads with MiXCR, one entry per CDR3 protein. The repertoire includes about 400,000 distinct CDR3 sequences, about 49% of them detected once, and roughly 51% sits in the top ten. Sequencing was performed on blood. These receptor sequences come from a man aged 55 to 70 in good health. Each CDR3 is given with its conserved first and last residue. D genes are given only for firm matches. A row's size may be missing; if present it is once, few, many or a size class.

V gene,J gene,clone size,D gene,CDR3 protein,CDR3 DNA
TRBV4-2,TRBJ2-7,many,TRBD2,CASSQDLRLSGGAYEQYF,TGTGCCAGCAGCCAAGATCTTCGGTTAAGCGGGGGGGCGTACGAGCAGTACTTC
TRBV25-1,TRBJ2-7,-,-,CASSDYGANYEQYF,TGTGCCAGCAGTGACTACGGGGCGAACTACGAGCAGTACTTC
TRBV7-2,TRBJ2-7,-,TRBD1,CASSLTGLKQGGRDEQYF,TGTGCCAGCAGCTTAACCGGCCTTAAACAGGGGGGTAGAGACGAGCAGTACTTC
TRBV24-1,TRBJ1-5,many,-,CATSDGLQPQHF,TGTGCCACCAGTGATGGCCTTCAGCCCCAGCATTTT
TRBV6-1,TRBJ2-1,many,TRBD2,CASSPSGGLGNEQFF,TGTGCCAGCAGCCCTAGCGGGGGCTTGGGGAATGAGCAGTTCTTC
TRBV3-1,TRBJ2-7,few,-,CASSPPFYEQYF,TGTGCCAGCAGCCCGCCTTTCTACGAGCAGTACTTC
TRBV25-1,TRBJ2-5,-,TRBD2,CTSVRGGFQETQYF,TGTACCAGCGTGCGGGGGGGATTCCAAGAGACCCAGTACTTC
TRBV2,TRBJ2-5,once,-,CARGRDVDQETQYF,TGCGCCAGAGGACGGGACGTCGACCAAGAGACCCAGTACTTC
TRBV6-2/TRBV6-3,TRBJ2-3,many,-,CASRTISTDTQYF,TGTGCCAGCAGGACCATAAGCACAGATACGCAGTATTTT
TRBV20-1,TRBJ2-1,-,-,CRAREYSYNEQFF,TGCAGAGCCAGAGAATACTCCTACAATGAGCAGTTCTTC
TRBV20-1,TRBJ1-4,-,-,CSASRDKNEKLFF,TGCAGTGCTAGCCGGGACAAAAATGAAAAACTGTTTTTT
TRBV6-2/TRBV6-3,TRBJ2-7,-,-,CASRTDGGLSYEQYF,TGTGCCAGCAGAACAGACGGGGGGCTCTCCTACGAGCAGTACTTC
TRBV29-1,TRBJ1-1,once,-,CSGTGLGNTEAFF,TGCAGCGGGACGGGGCTGGGGAACACTGAAGCTTTCTTT
TRBV24-1,TRBJ2-1,-,-,CATSDLLGSRQFF,TGTGCCACCAGTGATTTGTTGGGGAGTCGGCAGTTCTTC
TRBV6-1,TRBJ2-7,-,-,CASSERASEYEQYF,TGTGCCAGCAGTGAGAGGGCTAGCGAGTACGAGCAGTACTTC
TRBV6-5,TRBJ2-3,few,-,CASSYFRQAGTDTQYF,TGTGCCAGCAGTTACTTTCGACAGGCGGGCACAGATACGCAGTATTTT
TRBV7-2,TRBJ2-5,-,-,CASSLDGGGPWNEQYF,TGTGCCAGCAGCTTAGATGGTGGAGGGCCCTGGAATGAGCAGTACTTC
TRBV21-1,TRBJ1-2,-,-,CASSRDSVNYGYTF,TGTGCCAGCAGCAGGGACAGCGTTAACTATGGCTACACCTTC
TRBV6-6,TRBJ2-7,once,TRBD1,CASSYSGQQGGEQYF,TGTGCCAGCAGTTACTCCGGACAACAGGGGGGCGAGCAGTACTTC
TRBV3-1,TRBJ2-1,-,-,CARSQDGLHNEQFF,TGTGCCCGCAGCCAAGACGGGCTACACAATGAGCAGTTCTTC
TRBV7-9,TRBJ1-1,-,TRBD1,CASSPLVGQGFMNTEAFF,TGTGCCAGCAGCCCCCTAGTGGGACAGGGGTTTATGAACACTGAAGCTTTCTTT
TRBV20-1,TRBJ2-5,-,-,CSAPRGTQETQYF,TGCAGTGCCCCACGCGGGACGCAAGAGACCCAGTACTTC
TRBV9,TRBJ2-7,few,-,CASSVAGTELYEQYF,TGTGCCAGCAGCGTCGCCGGGACGGAACTATACGAGCAGTACTTC
TRBV25-1,TRBJ2-3,-,TRBD2,CASSEFERGGTDTQYF,TGTGCCAGCAGTGAATTTGAGCGGGGGGGAACAGATACGCAGTATTTT
TRBV11-2,TRBJ2-3,few,-,CASSSLGADQRDTQYF,TGTGCCAGCAGCTCCCTCGGGGCGGATCAGCGAGATACGCAGTATTTT
TRBV11-2,TRBJ1-2,few,-,CASSFLPTYGYTF,TGTGCCAGCAGCTTCTTGCCTACCTATGGCTACACCTTC
TRBV14,TRBJ1-6,few,-,CASSQETYNSPLHF,TGTGCCAGCAGCCAAGAGACTTACAATTCACCCCTCCACTTT
TRBV28,TRBJ2-3,many,-,CASSSGTDTQYF,TGTGCCAGCAGCTCAGGGACAGATACGCAGTATTTT
TRBV12-5,TRBJ2-3,-,-,CASGPFGGRTDTQYF,TGTGCTAGTGGTCCCTTTGGCGGACGCACAGATACGCAGTATTTT
TRBV3-1,TRBJ2-7,once,-,CASSAPYEQYF,TGTGCCAGCAGCGCTCCGTACGAGCAGTACTTC
TRBV11-2,TRBJ2-1,-,-,CASSSNQGTQFF,TGTGCCAGCAGCTCGAATCAGGGGACCCAGTTCTTC
TRBV11-2,TRBJ2-3,-,TRBD2,CASSPWTSGGDTQYF,TGTGCCAGCAGCCCGTGGACTAGCGGGGGGGATACGCAGTATTTT
TRBV7-2,TRBJ1-5,-,-,CASREAGPSNQPQHF,TGTGCCAGCAGGGAGGCAGGACCTAGCAATCAGCCCCAGCATTTT
TRBV7-2,TRBJ1-5,-,-,CASSPRGGNSNQPQHF,TGTGCCAGCAGCCCCCGGGGGGGAAATAGCAATCAGCCCCAGCATTTT
TRBV7-7,TRBJ2-3,-,-,CASSLGNRADTQYF,TGTGCTAGCAGCTTAGGTAATAGGGCAGATACGCAGTATTTT
TRBV3-1,TRBJ1-2,-,-,CASSQDRGQNYGYTF,TGTGCCAGCAGCCAAGATCGTGGACAGAACTATGGCTACACCTTC
TRBV20-1,TRBJ1-6,-,-,CSAYEGVWSYNSLLHF,TGCAGTGCTTATGAAGGGGTATGGTCCTATAATTCACTCCTCCACTTT
TRBV11-1,TRBJ2-3,few,-,CASCRGLHETDTQYF,TGTGCCAGCTGCCGGGGACTTCATGAAACAGATACGCAGTATTTT
TRBV5-1,TRBJ2-3,few,-,CASSLGRGITDTQYF,TGCGCCAGCAGCTTGGGCCGGGGTATAACAGATACGCAGTATTTT
TRBV11-2,TRBJ2-5,-,-,CASSLGPRVPPNEQYF,TGTGCCAGCAGCTTAGGACCCCGGGTCCCTCCCAATGAGCAGTACTTC
TRBV28,TRBJ2-6,few,-,CASTRQGGGANVLTF,TGTGCCAGCACCCGTCAGGGGGGTGGGGCCAACGTCCTGACTTTC
TRBV6-1,TRBJ1-2,-,-,CASSRVVGEVGGYTF,TGTGCCAGCAGTCGGGTGGTTGGGGAAGTAGGCGGCTACACCTTC
TRBV7-2,TRBJ2-7,few,-,CASRDRDGVSYEQYF,TGTGCCAGCAGGGATCGGGACGGCGTCTCCTACGAGCAGTACTTC
TRBV5-1,TRBJ1-4,-,-,CASSFGTADNEKLFF,TGCGCCAGCAGCTTTGGGACCGCCGATAATGAAAAACTGTTTTTT
TRBV12-3/TRBV12-4,TRBJ2-5,-,TRBD2,CASSPGLAVETQYF,TGTGCCAGCAGTCCGGGACTAGCGGTAGAGACCCAGTACTTC
TRBV7-2,TRBJ2-1,-,-,CASSLAGGFSYNEQFF,TGTGCCAGCAGCTTAGCGGGGGGATTCTCCTACAATGAGCAGTTCTTC
TRBV18,TRBJ1-2,-,-,CASSPPGLYGYTF,TGTGCCAGCTCACCACCAGGGCTCTATGGCTACACCTTC
TRBV27,TRBJ2-1,few,TRBD2,CATAGTRKNEQFF,TGTGCCACGGCCGGGACTAGAAAGAATGAGCAGTTCTTC